The present TCR beta chain was sequenced within a study of blood T cell repertoires in COVID-19. For the study at large: From T cells, B-cell-depleted T cells, or PBMCs came the material, which was cDNA or gDNA.

Unmatched junction bases numbered 12, after V lost 7 bases and J lost 5 bases. The CDR3 loop spans 15 amino acids. The germline V gene has CDR1 MNHEY and CDR2 SVGAGI. Repertoires were generated with immunoSEQ multiplex PCR, while TCRdb's copy carries only in-frame clones and drops some. The table has 45,000 to 70,000 clones, approximately 90% seen once; the top ten hold approximately 7%. This sequence originates from a woman aged 55-69 years with active or convalescent COVID-19. This chain links TRBV6-5 with TRBJ2-5; 8 nucleotides agree with TRBD1. Source material: peripheral blood. The DNA for the CDR3 is TGTGCCAGCATCTCGCAAGGACAGGGCGATGAGACCCAGTACTTC. Amino acid sequence: CASISQGQGDETQYF.